This T cell receptor (beta chain) was obtained from a study of CD8 T cells in ankylosing spondylitis. Deletions cut 2 bases from V and 2 bases from J, with 13 bases between. The length of the CDR3 is 15 residues. Germline-derived CDR1 and CDR2 are DFQATT and SNEGSKA (reference sequence). Study-wide findings and caveats: Blood from ankylosing spondylitis patients appeared to carry a characteristic roughly 8-variant TCR beta motif. In reactive arthritis synovial fluid and blood, some motif variants had been reported before. Significant enrichment of disease-linked clones was reportedly seen in matched ankylosing spondylitis synovial fluid. The authors found the disease-linked clones to be CD8+ and relatively rare in peripheral blood.

This clonotype was seen more than once but under ten times. Its matching antigen is unknown. By quantitative 5'-RACE with molecular barcodes, the TCR beta libraries were made. TCRdb recomputed calls from the 5' RACE reads with MiXCR, one row per CDR3 protein. The sample yields about 540,000 distinct CDR3 sequences, roughly 13% seen once. This chain connects TRBV20-1 to TRBJ1-5, with D unclear. The receptor was isolated from a male donor with ankylosing spondylitis. The sequenced material came from blood, either unsorted or a sorted T cell fraction (not recorded which). The CDR3 DNA reads as TGCAGTGCTAGAAGTCCGCTCGGTGGCAATCAGCCCCAGCATTTT. Protein product: CSARSPLGGNQPQHF.